This T cell receptor (beta chain) was identified in a study of cytomegalovirus exposure and HLA in healthy donors. Study-wide background: Most genotyped donors, 65% to 90% of 350 to 500, had Caucasian-associated genetic ancestry.

PCR primers comprised 60 Vbeta and 13 Jbeta primers. Libraries were prepared by immunoSEQ multiplex PCR; TCRdb keeps only in-frame clonotypes and omits some of them. The sample lists roughly 130,000 clones, roughly 79% occurring once. General observations from the study: Certain sequence variants were highly shared and formed a cluster, and this cluster was likely a sequencing artifact. Specific recognition of CMV antigens was confirmed in vitro for three chains (all CMV-associated).

This clone was seen more than once but under ten times. The antigen remains undetermined. The sequence came from a man aged 18 to 35 in good health and CMV-seronegative. The specimen sequenced was PBMCs.

The CDR3 loop is CASSEWRGGYNEQFF. In DNA form, the CDR3 reads TGTGCCAGCAGTGAATGGCGGGGGGGATACAATGAGCAGTTCTTC. The chain combines TRBV6-1 with TRBJ2-1; 9 nucleotides line up with TRBD2. The length of the CDR3 is 15 residues. Germline V gives CDR1 MNHNS, CDR2 SASEGT. Trimming removed 2 bases from V and 4 bases from J; junction bases left unmatched: 3.